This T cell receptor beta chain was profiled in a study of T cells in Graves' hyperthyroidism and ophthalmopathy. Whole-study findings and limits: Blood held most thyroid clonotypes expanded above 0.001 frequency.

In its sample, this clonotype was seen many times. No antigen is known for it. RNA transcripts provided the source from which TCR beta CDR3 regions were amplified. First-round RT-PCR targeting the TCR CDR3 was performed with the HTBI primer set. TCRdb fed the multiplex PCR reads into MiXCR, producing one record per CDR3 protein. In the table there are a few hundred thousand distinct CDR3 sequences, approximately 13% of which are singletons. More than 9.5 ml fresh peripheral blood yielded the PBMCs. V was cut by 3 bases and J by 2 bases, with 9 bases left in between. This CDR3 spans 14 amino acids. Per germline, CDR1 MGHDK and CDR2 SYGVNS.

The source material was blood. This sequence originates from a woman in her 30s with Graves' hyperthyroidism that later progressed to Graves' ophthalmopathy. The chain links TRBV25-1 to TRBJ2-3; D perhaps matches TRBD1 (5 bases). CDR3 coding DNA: TGTGCCAGCAGTGAGCGGACACTCACAGATACGCAGTATTTT. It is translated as CASSERTLTDTQYF. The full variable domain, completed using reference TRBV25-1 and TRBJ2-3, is EADIYQTPRYLVIGTGKKITLECSQTMGHDKMYWYQQDPGMELHLIHYSYGVNSTEKGDLSSESTVSRIRTEHFPLTLESARPSHTSQYLCASSERTLTDTQYFGPGTRLTVL.